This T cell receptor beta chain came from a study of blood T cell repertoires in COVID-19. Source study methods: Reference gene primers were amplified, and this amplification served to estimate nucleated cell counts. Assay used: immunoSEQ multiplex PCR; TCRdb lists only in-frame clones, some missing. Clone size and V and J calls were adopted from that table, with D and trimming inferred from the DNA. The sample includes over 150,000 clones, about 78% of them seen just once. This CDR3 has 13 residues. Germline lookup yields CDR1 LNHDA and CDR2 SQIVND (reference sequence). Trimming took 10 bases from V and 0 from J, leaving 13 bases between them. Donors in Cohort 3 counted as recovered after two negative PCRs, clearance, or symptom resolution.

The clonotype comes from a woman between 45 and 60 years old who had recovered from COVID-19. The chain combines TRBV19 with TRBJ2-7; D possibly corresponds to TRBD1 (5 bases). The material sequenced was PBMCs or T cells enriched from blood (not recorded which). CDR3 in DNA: TGTGCCACCCTGGACAACGACTCCTACGAGCAGTACTTC. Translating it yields CATLDNDSYEQYF.